These 10 T cell receptor beta chains were all obtained from the same sample, sequenced in a study of blood T cell repertoires in COVID-19. TCRdb keeps only in-frame clones here, not all; method: immunoSEQ multiplex PCR. The top ten hold 7% to 7.5% of the sample, which has some 200,000 clones, around 87% seen once. Source material: PBMCs or T cells enriched from blood (not recorded which). Receptor source: a man aged 30 to 39 in a cohort exposed to, infected with or recovered from COVID-19 (not recorded which).

The V call is TRBV7-9, the J call TRBJ2-1; 10 bases agree with TRBD2. Germline V gives CDR1 SEHNR, CDR2 FQNEAQ (reference sequence). V lost 3 bases to trimming and J lost 3 bases; unmatched junction nucleotides: 2. The CDR3 runs to 15 residues. The CDR3 loop reads CASSFPSGSYNEQFF. The CDR3 bases are TGTGCCAGCAGCTTCCCTAGCGGGAGCTACAATGAGCAGTTCTTC. Combining the CDR3 with reference TRBV7-9 and TRBJ2-1 gives the whole variable domain DTGVSQNPRHKITKRGQNVTFRCDPISEHNRLYWYRQTLGQGPEFLTYFQNEAQLEKSRLLSDRFSAERPKGSFSTLEIQRTEQGDSAMYLCASSFPSGSYNEQFFGPGTRLTVL.

This chain connects TRBV28 to TRBJ1-5; maybe TRBD1 (6 bases). The germline V gene encodes CDR1 MDHEN and CDR2 SYDVKM. The CDR3 loop spans 15 amino acids. V gave up 2 bases and J gave up 7 bases, with 15 bases separating them. The CDR3 protein is CASSLGGAQGQPQHF. DNA for the CDR3: TGTGCCAGCAGTTTAGGGGGGGCGCAAGGACAGCCCCAGCATTTT.

This clone was picked up a small number of times. V gene TRBV6-4 combines with J gene TRBJ2-1, with a tentative D call TRBD2 (5 bases). The CDR3 contains 14 residues. Germline V lookup: CDR1 MRHNA, CDR2 SNTAGT. V was pared by 3 bases and J by 1 base, with 7 bases between. For the CDR3, the DNA is TGTGCCAGCAGTGAGGACTTATCCTACAATGAGCAGTTCTTC. Protein product: CASSEDLSYNEQFF.

This clone has only a few counts. V usage is TRBV4-1 and J usage is TRBJ1-1; 7 bases align to TRBD1. The CDR3 covers 16 residues. The V and J ends lost 6 bases and 3 bases, in that order; junction bases with no gene match: 13. Per the germline V gene, CDR1 is MGHRA and CDR2 is YSYEKL. CDR3 DNA: TGCGCCAGCAGTGACAGGGAAATGGTGTGGGACACTGAAGCTTTCTTT. It translates to CASSDREMVWDTEAFF.

The chain uses TRBV29-1 and TRBJ1-2; 11 positions match TRBD1. Germline CDR1 is SQVTM and CDR2 is ANQGSEA. The V segment lost 3 bases and the J segment 2 bases; nucleotides outside the gene matches: 2. CDR3 length: 14 amino acids. The CDR3 is CSVERTGGNYGYTF. CDR3 DNA: TGCAGCGTTGAGAGGACAGGGGGCAACTATGGCTACACCTTC.

This chain joins TRBV28 and TRBJ1-2, with D tentatively TRBD1 (5 bases). The CDR3 runs 12 residues. V lost 8 bases and J lost 8, with 15 bases in between. Germline V CDR1 and CDR2: MDHEN, SYDVKM. This CDR3 reads CASQETVKGYTF. CDR3 nucleotide sequence: TGTGCCAGCCAAGAGACAGTTAAAGGCTACACCTTC.

This clone was seen only once. The chain joins TRBV27 to TRBJ2-1; D is unclear. The CDR3 loop spans 14 amino acids. Germline values: CDR1 MNHEY, CDR2 SMNVEV (reference sequence). The V end was cut by 3 bases, the J end by 5 bases, with 11 bases between. CDR3 in DNA: TGTGCCAGCAGTTTCCTCGCTCGGGACAATGAGCAGTTCTTC. Its protein is CASSFLARDNEQFF.

The chain employs TRBV18 and TRBJ1-6; 9 bases match TRBD1. Unmatched junction bases numbered 6, after V lost 6 bases and J lost 3 bases. CDR1 KGHSH and CDR2 LQKENI come from the germline V gene. CDR3 length: 16 amino acids. CDR3 sequence: CASSPDRGNYNSPLHF. CDR3 bases: TGTGCCAGCTCCCCGGACAGGGGAAACTATAATTCACCCCTCCACTTT. Full variable domain (rest looked up from reference TRBV18 and TRBJ1-6): NAGVMQNPRHLVRRRGQEARLRCSPMKGHSHVYWYRQLPEEGLKFMVYLQKENIIDESGMPKERFSAEFPKEGPSILRIQQVVRGDSAAYFCASSPDRGNYNSPLHFGNGTRLTVT.

This clone was recorded a few times. This chain links TRBV19 with TRBJ2-1; 7 nucleotides align to TRBD1. The CDR3 runs 15 residues. The ends lost 6 bases at V and 3 bases at J; junction bases unmatched: 8. CDR1 is LNHDA, CDR2 SQIVND, per germline (reference sequence). The DNA for the CDR3 is TGTGCCAGTAGCAAGACAGGGTGGAGCTACAATGAGCAGTTCTTC. Amino acid sequence: CASSKTGWSYNEQFF.

The chain combines TRBV19 with TRBJ1-2, with D possibly TRBD1 on 5 matching bases. This CDR3 comprises 12 residues. Trimming took off 5 bases at V and 4 bases at J, with 8 bases between the two ends. Germline assignment: CDR1 LNHDA and CDR2 SQIVND (reference sequence). CDR3 coding DNA: TGTGCCAGTAGTGGGGGGACCTATGGCTACACCTTC. Its translation: CASSGGTYGYTF.